This T cell receptor (beta chain) emerged from a study of blood T cell repertoires in COVID-19. Study as a whole: There were acute and convalescent COVID-19 samples, and they came from the United States, Italy and Spain. The cDNA or gDNA used as material had been derived from T cells, B-cell-depleted T cells, or PBMCs.

Study processing details: Reference gene primer amplification gave nucleated cell count estimates. TCRdb's copy holds only in-frame clones and misses some; the assay was immunoSEQ multiplex PCR. That table furnishes V, J and clone size, whereas the DNA furnished D and trimming. The sample contains 88,000 or so clones, roughly three quarters of which appear only once. The receptor was isolated from a human donor in a cohort sampled during active COVID-19. Sequencing was performed on peripheral blood.

The CDR3 bases are TGTGCCAGCAGTCGAGGGTGGCTAGCGTCGCCCAGCTCCTACGAGCAGTACTTC. Translated, it gives CASSRGWLASPSSYEQYF. The chain has TRBV5-4 and TRBJ2-7; perhaps TRBD2 as D (6 bases). Looked up from germline, CDR1 is SGHNT and CDR2 is YYREEE (reference sequence). The germline V and J ends were trimmed by 5 bases and 0 bases, with 24 bases remaining between them. The CDR3 is 18 residues long.